This TCR beta chain was identified during a study of blood T cell repertoires in COVID-19. Turning to the study itself: PBMCs, B-cell-depleted T cells, or T cells were the source of the cDNA or gDNA that made up the material.

Germline CDR1 reads LNHDA; CDR2 reads SQIVND (reference sequence). The CDR3 is 17 amino acids. V was trimmed by 4 bases and J by 6 bases, leaving 25 bases between them. In the original analysis: Researchers report that nucleated cell counts were estimated from reference gene primer amplification. Profiling relied on immunoSEQ multiplex PCR, and the TCRdb table lists in-frame clones only, not all of them. V, J and clone size are taken as reported in that table, and D and trimming were inferred from the DNA itself. The sample consists of more than 85,000 clones, 82% of them appearing once. The sequence was collected from a man at least 80 years old with acute or convalescent COVID-19. This chain joins TRBV19 and TRBJ2-7; D might be TRBD2 (6 bases). Specimen: peripheral blood. The CDR3, as DNA: TGTGCCAGTAGTAAGGGCACGGCGGGGACCTCAACCTCCGAGCAGTACTTC. Residues: CASSKGTAGTSTSEQYF.